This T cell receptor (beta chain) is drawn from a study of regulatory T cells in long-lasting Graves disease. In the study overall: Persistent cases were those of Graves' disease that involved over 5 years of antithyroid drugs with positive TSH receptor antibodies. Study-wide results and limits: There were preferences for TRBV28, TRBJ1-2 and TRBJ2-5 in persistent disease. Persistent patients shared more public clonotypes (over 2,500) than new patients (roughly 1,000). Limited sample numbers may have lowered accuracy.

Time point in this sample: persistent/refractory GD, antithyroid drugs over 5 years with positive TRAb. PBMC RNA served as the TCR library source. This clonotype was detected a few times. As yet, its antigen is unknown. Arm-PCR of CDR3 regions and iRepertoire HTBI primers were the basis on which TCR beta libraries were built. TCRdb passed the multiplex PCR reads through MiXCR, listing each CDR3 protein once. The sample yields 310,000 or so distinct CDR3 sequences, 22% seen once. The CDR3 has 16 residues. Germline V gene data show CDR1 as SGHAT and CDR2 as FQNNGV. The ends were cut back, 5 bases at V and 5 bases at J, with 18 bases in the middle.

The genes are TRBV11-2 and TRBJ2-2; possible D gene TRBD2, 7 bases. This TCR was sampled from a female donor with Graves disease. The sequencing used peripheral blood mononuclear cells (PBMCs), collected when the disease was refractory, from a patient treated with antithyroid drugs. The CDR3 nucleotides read TGTGCCAGCAGCCCCCTAAGGGGGAGGGGGACCGGGGAGCTGTTTTTT. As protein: CASSPLRGRGTGELFF.